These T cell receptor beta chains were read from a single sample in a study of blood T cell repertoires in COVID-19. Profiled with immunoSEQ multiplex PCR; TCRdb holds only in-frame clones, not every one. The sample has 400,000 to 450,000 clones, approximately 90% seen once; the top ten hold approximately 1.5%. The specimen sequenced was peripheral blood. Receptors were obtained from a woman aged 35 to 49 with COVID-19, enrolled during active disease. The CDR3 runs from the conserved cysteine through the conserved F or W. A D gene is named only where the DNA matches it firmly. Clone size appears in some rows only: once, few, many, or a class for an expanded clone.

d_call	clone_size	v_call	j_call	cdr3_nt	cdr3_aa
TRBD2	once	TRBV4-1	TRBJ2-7	TGCGCCAGCAGCCAGGAGGGACTATTAAGCTCCTACGAGCAGTACTTC	CASSQEGLLSSYEQYF
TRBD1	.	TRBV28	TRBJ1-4	TGTGCCAGCAGCCCTACTCGGACAGGACGTGAAAAACTGTTTTTT	CASSPTRTGREKLFF
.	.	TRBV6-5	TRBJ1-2	TGTGCCAGCAGTCTCAGGGGCCTGGGAAGCTACACCTTC	CASSLRGLGSYTF
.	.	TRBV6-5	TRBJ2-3	TGTGCCAGCAGTTACGGAGAGGGGGCAGATACGCAGTATTTT	CASSYGEGADTQYF
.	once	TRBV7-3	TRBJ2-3	TGTGCCAGCAGGGGTGACTCCCAAGATACGCAGTATTTT	CASRGDSQDTQYF
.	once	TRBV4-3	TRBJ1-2	TGCGCCAGCAGCCATTCCCCGGGAGCTAACTATGGCTACACCTTC	CASSHSPGANYGYTF
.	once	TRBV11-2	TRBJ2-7	TGTGCCAGCAGCCAGGGACAAAACGACCTTCCGGACTTC	CASSQGQNDLPDF
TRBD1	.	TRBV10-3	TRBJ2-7	TGTGCCACCAGTGACACCGGGACAGGGTACTACGAGCAGTACTTC	CATSDTGTGYYEQYF
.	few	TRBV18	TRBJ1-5	TGTGCCAGCTCACCACTCGTCGCAGGGAGCAATCAGCCCCAGCATTTT	CASSPLVAGSNQPQHF
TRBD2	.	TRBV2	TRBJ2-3	TGTGCCAGCAGTGAATGGGTAGCGGGAGGAACAGATACGCAGTATTTT	CASSEWVAGGTDTQYF